The 15 T cell receptor beta chains in this list originate from one sample, sequenced in a study of beta chain features in type 1 diabetes. Expressed TCRB transcripts were sequenced, since all the RNA that had been isolated was reverse transcribed. Assay used: immunoSEQ multiplex PCR; TCRdb lists only in-frame clones, some missing. Among some 500,000 clones listed, around 10% were seen once. Sequenced material: naive CD4+ T cells from blood. The receptors stem from a woman aged 18-30 years in good health.

This clone occurred a few times. The gene calls are TRBV14 and TRBJ1-4; D gene ambiguous. Germline V gene sequence: CDR1 SGHDN, CDR2 FVKESK. The CDR3 is 15 amino acids. Trimming took 1 base from V and 8 from J, leaving 14 bases between them. The CDR3 DNA sequence: TGTGCCAGCAGCCAAGTTTCGGGGTTTGGCGAAAAACTGTTTTTT. It codes for CASSQVSGFGEKLFF.

Details on this clone: Other nucleotide sequences in the sample specify the same CDR3. The CDR3: CASSLWGETQYF. As DNA, the CDR3 is TGTGCCAGCAGCTTATGGGGGGAGACCCAGTACTTC. The chain carries TRBV7-2 and TRBJ2-5; either TRBD1 or TRBD2 may supply D (5 bases each). V was clipped by 2 bases and J by 5 bases, with 6 bases between them. Germline V lookup: CDR1 SGHTA, CDR2 FQGNSA. The length of the CDR3 is 12 residues.

This clone has just a few counts. The CDR3 nucleotides read TGTGCCAGCACCAAAAATACGTGGCGGAACAATGAGCAGTTCTTC. This codes for CASTKNTWRNNEQFF. The V call is TRBV2, the J call TRBJ2-1; D unclear. Germline V CDR1 and CDR2: SNHLY, FYNNEI. Trimming took 7 bases from V and 5 from J, leaving 18 bases between them. CDR3 length: 15 amino acids.

The V and J genes are TRBV7-9 and TRBJ2-7; D not certain. This CDR3 has 13 residues. The V end lost 7 bases, the J end lost 2 bases, and 12 bases lay between the germline ends. Germline loops: CDR1 SEHNR, CDR2 FQNEAQ (reference sequence). CDR3 amino acids: CASTLDRTYEQYF. The CDR3 DNA reads as TGTGCCAGCACCCTGGATAGAACCTACGAGCAGTACTTC.

The V gene is TRBV5-1, the J gene TRBJ2-1; D is ambiguous. Trimming removed 3 bases from V and 2 bases from J, with 12 bases in between. The CDR3 totals 15 residues. Germline CDR1 SGHRS, CDR2 YFSETQ. Here the CDR3 DNA reads TGCGCCAGCAGCTGGACCGCTAGTACCTACAATGAGCAGTTCTTC. Its protein is CASSWTASTYNEQFF. Based on the CDR3 plus reference TRBV5-1 and TRBJ2-1, the full variable domain is KAGVTQTPRYLIKTRGQQVTLSCSPISGHRSVSWYQQTPGQGLQFLFEYFSETQRNKGNFPGRFSGRQFSNSRSEMNVSTLELGDSALYLCASSWTASTYNEQFFGPGTRLTVL.

The chain couples TRBV2 to TRBJ1-5; the match to TRBD1 covers 10 bases. The ends lost 5 bases at V and 5 bases at J; junction bases unmatched: 3. Per the germline V gene, CDR1 is SNHLY and CDR2 is FYNNEI. CDR3 length: 14 residues. The CDR3 loop reads CASSKDRGDQPQHF. CDR3 DNA: TGTGCCAGCAGTAAGGACAGGGGGGATCAGCCCCAGCATTTT.

This clone was observed many times. The chain employs TRBV14 and TRBJ2-3; 8 bases are a match to TRBD1. Germline-derived CDR1 and CDR2 are SGHDN and FVKESK. With 4 bases clipped from V and 2 bases from J, the junction kept 5 bases outside the gene matches. CDR3 length equals 15 residues. The CDR3 loop reads CASSPDRVFTDTQYF. CDR3 DNA sequence: TGTGCCAGCAGCCCGGACAGGGTGTTCACAGATACGCAGTATTTT. Combining the CDR3 with reference TRBV14 and TRBJ2-3 gives the whole variable domain EAGVTQFPSHSVIEKGQTVTLRCDPISGHDNLYWYRRVMGKEIKFLLHFVKESKQDESGMPNNRFLAERTGGTYSTLKVQPAELEDSGVYFCASSPDRVFTDTQYFGPGTRLTVL.

This clone appeared a few times. The chain employs TRBV29-1 and TRBJ2-5; the D call may be TRBD1 or TRBD2 (5 bases each). CDR3 length: 12 amino acids. V was trimmed by 5 bases and J by 5 bases, leaving 12 bases between them. The germline V gene has CDR1 SQVTM and CDR2 ANQGSEA. The CDR3 is CSVTGSAETQYF. As DNA, the CDR3 is TGCAGCGTTACAGGTAGCGCGGAGACCCAGTACTTC.

The rearrangement joins TRBV21-1 to TRBJ2-3; the D call of TRBD1 is as the table states it, not checked on the DNA. TRBV21-1 is designated a pseudogene. This CDR3 region has 15 residues. Here the CDR3 DNA reads TGTGCCAGCAGCAGAATCGGACAGGGAGGAGATACGCAGTATTTT. This gives the protein CASSRIGQGGDTQYF.

The V call is TRBV7-2, the J call TRBJ2-1; D possibly corresponds to TRBD2 (7 bases). The CDR3 contains 17 residues. The V end lost 5 bases, the J end lost 0 bases, and 17 bases lay between the germline ends. CDR1 and CDR2 from the germline V gene are SGHTA and FQGNSA. The CDR3 nucleotides are TGTGCCAGCAGCCCCCGTGGGGGCGGGAGCTCCTACAATGAGCAGTTCTTC. Its translation: CASSPRGGGSSYNEQFF.

The chain joins TRBV7-9 to TRBJ2-1; perhaps TRBD2 as D (6 bases). The CDR3 extends over 17 amino acids. Germline-derived CDR1 and CDR2 are SEHNR and FQNEAQ (reference sequence). The V end lost 1 base, the J end lost 0 bases, and 13 bases lay between the germline ends. In nucleotides, the CDR3 is TGTGCCAGCAGCTTAGGACTCACGCGGGACTCCTACAATGAGCAGTTCTTC. The encoded protein is CASSLGLTRDSYNEQFF.

This clone has more than one count but fewer than ten. V gene TRBV6-5 combines with J gene TRBJ1-2; 8 nucleotides align to TRBD1. Germline V CDR1 and CDR2: MNHEY, SVGAGI. V gave up 6 bases and J gave up 3 bases; unmatched junction bases: 3. The CDR3 runs 13 residues. The CDR3 DNA reads TGTGCCAGCAGACCAGGGGGCGACTATGGCTACACCTTC. This encodes CASRPGGDYGYTF.

In this sample, this clone turned up a few times. V gene TRBV9 combines with J gene TRBJ1-2; 7 bases are a match to TRBD1. V lost 2 bases and J lost 6; bases outside the gene matches: 13. The CDR3 runs 16 residues. Germline CDR1 is SGDLS and CDR2 is YYNGEE. CDR3 region: CASSVRTGRDKHGYTF. Here the CDR3 DNA reads TGTGCCAGCAGCGTCCGGACAGGTCGGGACAAGCATGGCTACACCTTC.

The sample holds many counts of this clone. This chain links TRBV30 with TRBJ2-5; perhaps D is TRBD1 or TRBD2 (5 bases each). The V and J ends lost 0 bases and 5 bases respectively, with 13 bases between them. CDR3 length: 14 amino acids. Germline loops: CDR1 GTSNPN, CDR2 SVGIG (reference sequence). The CDR3 DNA follows: TGTGCCTGGAGTGTATGGGGACCCGAGGAGACCCAGTACTTC. This translates into CAWSVWGPEETQYF.

This clone showed up just a few times. V gene TRBV7-6 combines with J gene TRBJ2-3; 8 nucleotides align to TRBD2. This CDR3 comprises 18 residues. Germline V gene lookup returns CDR1 SGHVS and CDR2 FNYEAQ. With 4 bases clipped from V and 1 base from J, the junction kept 13 bases outside the gene matches. The DNA of the CDR3 is TGTGCCAGCAGCTCACACCGTAGCACTAGCGGACGCACAGATACGCAGTATTTT. This codes for CASSSHRSTSGRTDTQYF.